This TCR beta chain originates from a study of T cells in narcolepsy. Assay used: immunoSEQ multiplex PCR; TCRdb lists only in-frame clones, some missing. The sample comprises around 33,000 clones, over 80% of which are singletons, and 2.6% rests with the top ten. J was trimmed by 8 bases and V by 1 base; bases with no gene match: 5. CDR3 length: 15 amino acids. Germline CDR1 and CDR2: MGHRA and YSYEKL. The source is a human donor with narcolepsy. J is TRBJ1-4 and V is TRBV4-1, with 9 bases fitting TRBD1. Input material: CD45RA- memory CD4+ T cells from PBMCs. The CDR3 DNA follows: TGCGCCAGCAGCCAAGGCGGGACAGGGAACGAAAAACTGTTTTTT. As protein: CASSQGGTGNEKLFF.